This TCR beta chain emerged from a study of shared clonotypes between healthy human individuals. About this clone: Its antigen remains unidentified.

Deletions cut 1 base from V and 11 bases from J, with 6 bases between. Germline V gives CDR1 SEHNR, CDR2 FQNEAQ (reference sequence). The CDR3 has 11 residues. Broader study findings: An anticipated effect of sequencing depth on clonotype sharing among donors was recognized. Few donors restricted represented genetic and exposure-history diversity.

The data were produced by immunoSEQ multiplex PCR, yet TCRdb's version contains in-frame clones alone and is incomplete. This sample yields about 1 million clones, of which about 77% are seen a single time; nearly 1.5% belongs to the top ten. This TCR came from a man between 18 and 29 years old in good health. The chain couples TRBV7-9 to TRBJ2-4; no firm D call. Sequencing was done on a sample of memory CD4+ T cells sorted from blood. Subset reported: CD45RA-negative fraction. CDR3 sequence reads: CASSLGLFQYF. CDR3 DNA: TGTGCCAGCAGCTTAGGGCTCTTTCAGTACTTC. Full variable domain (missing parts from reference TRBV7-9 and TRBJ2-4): DTGVSQNPRHKITKRGQNVTFRCDPISEHNRLYWYRQTLGQGPEFLTYFQNEAQLEKSRLLSDRFSAERPKGSFSTLEIQRTEQGDSAMYLCASSLGLFQYFGAGTRLSVL.